These 20 T cell receptor beta chains were sequenced from one sample in a study of cytomegalovirus exposure and HLA in healthy donors. 13 Jbeta primers and 60 Vbeta primers were used for the PCR. TCRdb's copy holds only in-frame clones and misses some; the assay was immunoSEQ multiplex PCR. The table records 100,000 to 150,000 clones, around 69% of them present only once. Sequenced: PBMCs. These receptors all come from a woman aged 40 to 55 in good health and CMV-seropositive.

The chain uses TRBV5-1 and TRBJ1-2, with D tentatively TRBD1 (5 bases). The V end was cut by 0 bases, the J end by 9 bases, with 9 bases between. Germline V gene sequence: CDR1 SGHRS, CDR2 YFSETQ. The CDR3 length is 12 residues. In nucleotides, the CDR3 is TGCGCCAGCAGCTTGGGTGCAGGGCGCTACACCTTC. Translating it yields CASSLGAGRYTF.

This clone was observed a few times. This chain connects TRBV15 to TRBJ1-2; 9 bases agree with TRBD1. The length of the CDR3 is 15 residues. Per germline, CDR1 LNHNV and CDR2 YYDKDF (reference sequence). Losses at the gene ends were 1 base for V and 4 bases for J; bases not matched to a gene: 4. The CDR3 coding sequence is TGTGCCACCAGCAGAGGGGGACAGGGACTCTATGGCTACACCTTC. The encoded protein is CATSRGGQGLYGYTF.

The chain is built from TRBV5-6 and TRBJ2-4; TRBD1 is a possible D gene (6 bases). The germline CDR1 and CDR2 sequences are SGHDT and YYEEEE. Trimming shortened V by 4 bases and J by 13 bases, and 12 bases separated the two germline ends. The CDR3 is made up of 11 amino acids. CDR3 loop: CASSNGQTQYF. The DNA for the CDR3 is TGTGCCAGCAGCAACGGACAGACGCAGTACTTC. Full variable domain (rest looked up from reference TRBV5-6 and TRBJ2-4): DAGVTQSPTHLIKTRGQQVTLRCSPKSGHDTVSWYQQALGQGPQFIFQYYEEEERQRGNFPDRFSGHQFPNYSSELNVNALLLGDSALYLCASSNGQTQYFGAGTRLSVL.

The chain links TRBV10-2 to TRBJ2-1; 7 bases map to TRBD2. Per the germline V gene, CDR1 is WSHSY and CDR2 is SAAADI. CDR3 length: 13 amino acids. The V and J ends lost 2 bases and 6 bases, in that order; junction bases with no gene match: 1. CDR3 region: CASSEASGNEQFF. The CDR3 DNA reads TGCGCCAGCAGTGAGGCTAGCGGCAATGAGCAGTTCTTC.

This clone was seen only a few times. This chain links TRBV29-1 with TRBJ2-3; 10 bases map to TRBD2. The CDR3 is 14 amino acids. Germline CDR1 is SQVTM and CDR2 is ANQGSEA. The ends lost 6 bases at V and 5 bases at J; junction bases unmatched: 8. In nucleotides, the CDR3 is TGCAGCGTGGACGGACTAGCGGACCTAGATACGCAGTATTTT. Protein: CSVDGLADLDTQYF.

V is TRBV9 and J is TRBJ2-1; 7 bases agree with TRBD2. The J segment lost 1 base and the V segment lost 4 bases, leaving 2 bases of the junction unmatched. Germline CDR1 is SGDLS and CDR2 is YYNGEE. CDR3 length: 14 amino acids. Here the CDR3 DNA reads TGTGCCAGCAGCCCTAGCGGTTCCTACAATGAGCAGTTCTTC. Its protein product is CASSPSGSYNEQFF. Full variable domain (missing parts from reference TRBV9 and TRBJ2-1): DSGVTQTPKHLITATGQRVTLRCSPRSGDLSVYWYQQSLDQGLQFLIQYYNGEERAKGNILERFSAQQFPDLHSELNLSSLELGDSALYFCASSPSGSYNEQFFGPGTRLTVL.

Of note for this clone: The same CDR3 also results from other DNA sequences found in this sample. The V and J genes are TRBV18 and TRBJ2-1, with D possibly being TRBD2 (5 bases). The CDR3 is 14 amino acids. Germline V gene data show CDR1 as KGHSH and CDR2 as LQKENI. Trimming stripped 3 bases from V and 3 bases from J, with 9 bases between. Here the CDR3 reads CASSPLANYNEQFF. The CDR3 DNA sequence: TGTGCCAGCTCACCTCTAGCTAACTACAATGAGCAGTTCTTC.

The chain links TRBV5-1 to TRBJ2-7; TRBD1 matches at 7 bases. Germline V lookup: CDR1 SGHRS, CDR2 YFSETQ. This CDR3 is 14 amino acids long. V lost 0 bases, J lost 3 bases, and 3 bases stayed unmatched. The CDR3 is CASSLGQGYYEQYF. CDR3 DNA: TGCGCCAGCAGCTTGGGACAGGGTTACTACGAGCAGTACTTC.

This chain links TRBV6-1 with TRBJ1-1; perhaps TRBD1 as D (6 bases). Per the germline V gene, CDR1 is MNHNS and CDR2 is SASEGT. The V end was cut by 6 bases, the J end by 5 bases, with 13 bases between. This CDR3 is built from 13 residues. CDR3 bases: TGTGCCAGCAGGGCCAGGGGTGGGACTGAAGCTTTCTTT. It specifies CASRARGGTEAFF.

The chain joins TRBV5-1 to TRBJ2-7; 8 nucleotides agree with TRBD2. V dropped 2 bases and J dropped 3; count of bases not matched to a gene: 7. Germline lookup yields CDR1 SGHRS and CDR2 YFSETQ. The CDR3 is 15 residues long. In DNA, the CDR3 is TGCGCCAGCAGCTTCCCGGGGGGGCCGAACTACGAGCAGTACTTC. It specifies CASSFPGGPNYEQYF.

V gene TRBV19 combines with J gene TRBJ2-6; unclear D gene. From germline, CDR1 is LNHDA and CDR2 SQIVND (reference sequence). V was cut by 6 bases and J by 0 bases, with 6 bases left in between. The CDR3 has 14 residues. CDR3: CASRGDSGANVLTF. CDR3 nucleotides: TGTGCCAGTAGAGGAGACTCTGGGGCCAACGTCCTGACTTTC.

The chain joins TRBV7-8 to TRBJ1-5, with a tentative D call TRBD1 (6 bases). The germline CDR1 and CDR2 sequences are SGHVS and FQNEAQ. The CDR3 length is 15 residues. V was pared by 5 bases and J by 0 bases, with 11 bases between. Here the CDR3 reads CASSAHRVSNQPQHF. CDR3 nucleotide sequence: TGTGCCAGCAGCGCTCACAGGGTTAGCAATCAGCCCCAGCATTTT.

The V call is TRBV23-1, the J call TRBJ1-1, with D unclear. TRBV23-1 falls under the ORF class, with uncertain function. This CDR3 is 12 amino acids long. V lost 4 bases to trimming and J lost 10 bases, with 13 bases between them. CDR3 amino acids: CASSLGGPAAFF. CDR3 nucleotide sequence: TGCGCCAGCAGTCTTGGAGGACCTGCAGCTTTCTTT.

V and J are TRBV13 and TRBJ1-4; 7 bases match TRBD1. V lost 4 bases and J lost 8; bases outside the gene matches: 10. This CDR3 comprises 15 residues. Germline loops: CDR1 PRHDT, CDR2 FYEKMQ (reference sequence). The CDR3 nucleotides read TGTGCCAGCAGCTCAACCACAGGGGTGGACGAAAAACTGTTTTTT. Residues: CASSSTTGVDEKLFF.

As regards this clone: A read error may account for a junction end that differs from germline. This sequence joins TRBV7-7 and TRBJ2-5, with 12 nucleotides matching TRBD2. The V gene's germline CDR1 is SSHAT and CDR2 FNYEAQ (reference sequence). The CDR3 consists of 15 residues. The CDR3 bases are TGTGCTAGCAGCTTAACTAGCGGGGGGCGAGAGACCCAGTACTTC. Protein sequence: CASSLTSGGRETQYF.

This chain connects TRBV5-5 to TRBJ2-4, with D perhaps matching TRBD1 (5 bases). The CDR3 spans 16 residues. Germline V gene sequence: CDR1 SGHKS, CDR2 YYEKEE (reference sequence). The V gene lost 4 bases and the J gene lost 0 bases, with 14 bases spanning the gap. The CDR3 spells CASSAGPQGAKNIQYF. CDR3 DNA: TGTGCCAGCAGCGCAGGACCTCAGGGAGCCAAAAACATTCAGTACTTC.

There are a few counts of this clone. The chain employs TRBV7-3 and TRBJ2-1; 7 bases align to TRBD2. Germline V gene lookup returns CDR1 SGHTA and CDR2 FQGTGA. V lost 4 bases, J lost 0 bases, and 6 bases stayed unmatched. The CDR3 is 16 amino acids. This CDR3 reads CASSSIAGHSYNEQFF. CDR3 sequence (DNA): TGTGCCAGCAGCTCGATAGCGGGTCACTCCTACAATGAGCAGTTCTTC.

This clone was picked up a small number of times. The V and J genes are TRBV6-5 and TRBJ2-2; tentative D call: TRBD2 (6 bases). This CDR3 has 14 residues. Germline V gene lookup returns CDR1 MNHEY and CDR2 SVGAGI. The V and J ends lost 6 bases and 5 bases respectively, with 13 bases between them. CDR3 region: CASSRDGGTGELFF. The CDR3, as DNA: TGTGCCAGCAGCCGAGACGGGGGTACCGGGGAGCTGTTTTTT.

The chain joins TRBV2 to TRBJ2-7, with D possibly matching TRBD1 (5 bases). Per the germline V gene, CDR1 is SNHLY and CDR2 is FYNNEI. The CDR3 has 13 residues. Between the trimmed V and J ends, which lost 5 bases and 3 bases, there was a span of 11 bases. CDR3 DNA sequence: TGTGCCAGCAGTACCCCGGACAACTACGAGCAGTACTTC. Its protein product is CASSTPDNYEQYF.

V gene TRBV27 combines with J gene TRBJ1-2; the D gene is possibly TRBD1 (6 bases). Germline CDR1 reads MNHEY; CDR2 reads SMNVEV (reference sequence). The CDR3 is 14 residues long. The germline V and J ends were trimmed by 6 bases and 6 bases, with 17 bases remaining between them. As DNA, the CDR3 is TGTGCCAGCAGGGTAGGGAGGGGGGGTGATGGCTACACCTTC. As protein: CASRVGRGGDGYTF.